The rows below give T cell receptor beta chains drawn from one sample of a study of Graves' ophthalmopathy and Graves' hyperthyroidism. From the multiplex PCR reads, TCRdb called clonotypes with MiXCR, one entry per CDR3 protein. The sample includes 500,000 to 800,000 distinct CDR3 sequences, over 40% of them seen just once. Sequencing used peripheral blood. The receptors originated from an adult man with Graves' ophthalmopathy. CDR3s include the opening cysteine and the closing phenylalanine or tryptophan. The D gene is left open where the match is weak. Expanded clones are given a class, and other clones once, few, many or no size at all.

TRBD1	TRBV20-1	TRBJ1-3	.	TGCAGTGCTAGTGGGGACAGGGGTCTTGGAAACACCATATATTTT	CSASGDRGLGNTIYF
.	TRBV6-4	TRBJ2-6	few	TGTGCCAGCAGTGACACCAGCTCTGGGGCCAACGTCCTGACTTTC	CASSDTSSGANVLTF
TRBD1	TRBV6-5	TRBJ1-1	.	TGTGCCAGCAGTTATTCCGGGACAGGCGGGATGGAAGCTTTCTTT	CASSYSGTGGMEAFF
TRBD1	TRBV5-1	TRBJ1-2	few	TGTGCCAGCAGCCCCACGACAGGGTTCTATGGCTACACCTTC	CASSPTTGFYGYTF
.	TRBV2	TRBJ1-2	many	TGTGCCAGCAGGGGGGAAACTAACTATGGCTACACCTTC	CASRGETNYGYTF
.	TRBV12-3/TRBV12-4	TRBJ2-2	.	TGTGCCAGCAGTTTCGATGGCGGGATAACCGGGGAGCTGTTTTTT	CASSFDGGITGELFF
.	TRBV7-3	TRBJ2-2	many	TGTGCCAGCAGTTACGAGCAGGGTAGCACCGGGGAGCTGTTTTTT	CASSYEQGSTGELFF
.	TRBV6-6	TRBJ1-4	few	TGTGCCAGCAGTTACGGCCGTCTAACTAATGAAAAACTGTTTTTT	CASSYGRLTNEKLFF
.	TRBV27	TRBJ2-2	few	TGTGCCAGCAGTCCCCGAAGGGGTGAGGAGCTGTTTTTT	CASSPRRGEELFF
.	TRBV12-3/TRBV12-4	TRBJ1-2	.	TGTGCCAGCTCACCAACGCGACGCCCTTGGCCGGGTGGCTACACCTTC	CASSPTRRPWPGGYTF
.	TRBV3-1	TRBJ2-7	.	TGTGCCAGCAGCGATAGGGGTTTCTCCTACGAGCAGTACTTC	CASSDRGFSYEQYF
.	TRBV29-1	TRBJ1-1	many	TGCAGCGCCGAATTAGGCAGGTTTGAAGCTTTCTTT	CSAELGRFEAFF
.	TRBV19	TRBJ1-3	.	TGTGCCAGTCGCGGACCTATCTCAGGAAACACCAAATATTTT	CASRGPISGNTKYF
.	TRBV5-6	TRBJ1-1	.	TGTGCCAGCAGGGCGGGACCCCAAGCTTTCTTT	CASRAGPQAFF
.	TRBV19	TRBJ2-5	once	TGTGCCAGCAGCGGGGAGGTCGTGTCGTTTCGGGACAGGAGCCAAGAGACCCAGTACTTC	CASSGEVVSFRDRSQETQYF
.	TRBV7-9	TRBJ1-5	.	TGTGCCAGCAGCGCCGACAGTAGCAATCAGCCCCAGCATTTT	CASSADSSNQPQHF
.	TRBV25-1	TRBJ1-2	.	TGTGCCAGCAGTGACGGGACGGCGTTTGACTACACCTTC	CASSDGTAFDYTF
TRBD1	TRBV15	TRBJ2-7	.	TGTGCCACCAGCAGAACGACAGGGACAGCCACCTACGAGCAGTACTTC	CATSRTTGTATYEQYF
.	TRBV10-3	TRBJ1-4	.	TGTGCCATCAGTGTCGGAGTAAATGAAAAACTGTTTTTT	CAISVGVNEKLFF
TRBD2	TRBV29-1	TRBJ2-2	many	TGCAGCGCCTTAGGGACTAGCGGGACGGGGGAGCTGTTTTTT	CSALGTSGTGELFF
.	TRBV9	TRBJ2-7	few	TGTGCCAGCAGCGTAGGTGGGGTTAGCTCCTACGAGCAGTACTTC	CASSVGGVSSYEQYF
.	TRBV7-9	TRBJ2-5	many	TGTGCCAGCAGCTTAGCCAACAAGGAGACCCAGTACTTC	CASSLANKETQYF
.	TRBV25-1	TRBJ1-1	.	TGTGCCAGCAGCGTTGACCCGGACCTCGCCCGGGGAGCTTTCTTT	CASSVDPDLARGAFF
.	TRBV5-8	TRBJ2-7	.	TGTGCCAGCAGCCGGGACATCACCTACGAGCAGTACTTC	CASSRDITYEQYF
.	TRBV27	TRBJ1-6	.	TGTGCCAGCAGTACTACTATACACAGGCTTGAAGATAATTCACCCCTCCACTTT	CASSTTIHRLEDNSPLHF
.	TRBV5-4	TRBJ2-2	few	TGTGCCAGCAGCTTCTCTCTGAACACCGGGGAGCTGTTTTTT	CASSFSLNTGELFF
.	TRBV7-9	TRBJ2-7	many	TGTGCCAGCAGCTTAGCGGACGACTACGAGCAGTACTTC	CASSLADDYEQYF
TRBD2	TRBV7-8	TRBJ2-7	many	TGTGCCAGCAGCGGAAGAACCGGGACTAGCGGAACCTACGAGCAGTACTTC	CASSGRTGTSGTYEQYF
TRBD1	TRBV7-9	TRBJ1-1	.	TGTGCCAGCAGCTTTTTTCCGACAGGGAAGCTTTCCACTGAAGCTTTCTTT	CASSFFPTGKLSTEAFF
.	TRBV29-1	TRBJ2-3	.	TGCAGCGTTGAAGGAAGGGGAGATACGCAGTATTTT	CSVEGRGDTQYF
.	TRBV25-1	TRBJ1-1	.	TGTGCCAGCAGTTTAGCTCGCGCCGCTAACACTGAAGCTTTCTTT	CASSLARAANTEAFF
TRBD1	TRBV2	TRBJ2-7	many	TGTGCCAGCAGTTTAGACAGGGGTAGGGACTACGAGCAGTACTTC	CASSLDRGRDYEQYF
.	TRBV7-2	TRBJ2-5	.	TGTGCCAGCAGCTTAGCGGGCCTCATGGAGACCCAGTACTTC	CASSLAGLMETQYF
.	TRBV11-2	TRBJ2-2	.	TGTGCCAGCAGCTTAAACAGGGTGAACACCGGGGAGCTGTTTTTT	CASSLNRVNTGELFF
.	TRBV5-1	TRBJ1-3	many	TGCGCCAGCAGCTTGGACCCGGTGGCTGGAAACACCATATATTTT	CASSLDPVAGNTIYF
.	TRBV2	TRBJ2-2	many	TGTGCCAGCAGTGAATGGGGTCAGGGAGGAACCGGGGAGCTGTTTTTT	CASSEWGQGGTGELFF
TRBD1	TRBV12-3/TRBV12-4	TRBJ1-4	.	TGTGCCAGCAGCACCGGGACAGGGACGTGGGAAAAACTGTTTTTT	CASSTGTGTWEKLFF
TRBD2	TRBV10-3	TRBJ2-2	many	TGTGCCATCAGTGAGTTGGAGCCGGGACTAGCGGACGCGAACACCGGGGAGCTGTTTTTT	CAISELEPGLADANTGELFF
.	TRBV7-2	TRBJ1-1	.	TGTGCCAGCAGCACCTACAAGGGCAGAGAAGTGGGCACTGAAGCTTTCTTT	CASSTYKGREVGTEAFF
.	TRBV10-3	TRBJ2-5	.	TGTGCCATCAGTGATGGGACGGGGACCCAGTACTTC	CAISDGTGTQYF
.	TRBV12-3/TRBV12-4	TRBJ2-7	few	TGTGCCAGCAGTGCAAATCGGCCCCCGGGGGACGAGCAGTACTTC	CASSANRPPGDEQYF
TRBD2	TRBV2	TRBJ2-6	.	TGTGCCAGCACTAGCGGGACTGGGGCCAACGTCCTGACTTTC	CASTSGTGANVLTF
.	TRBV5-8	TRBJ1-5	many	TGTGCCAGCAGCTTGTGGGCAGCTAATCAGCCCCAGCATTTT	CASSLWAANQPQHF
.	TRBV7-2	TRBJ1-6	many	TGTGCCAGCAGCTTAGATCCCGGGGGACGGCTTTATTCACCCCTCCACTTT	CASSLDPGGRLYSPLHF
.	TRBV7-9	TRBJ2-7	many	TGTGCCAGCAGCCCCTGGGAGGGGGGAAGCTCCTACGAGCAGTACTTC	CASSPWEGGSSYEQYF
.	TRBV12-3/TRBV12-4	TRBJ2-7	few	TGTGCCAGCAGTTTGGGACGGTCCGCCTACGAGCAGTACTTC	CASSLGRSAYEQYF
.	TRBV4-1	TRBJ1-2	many	TGCGCCAGCAGCCTTGGACAGCAAGGGATCTATGGCTACACCTTC	CASSLGQQGIYGYTF
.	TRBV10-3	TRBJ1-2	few	TGTGCCAGCAGTCCCCAGGGGAACTACTATGGCTACACCTTC	CASSPQGNYYGYTF
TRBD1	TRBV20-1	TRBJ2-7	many	TGCAGTGCTAGCTTGGGACAGGGGATCTACGAGCAGTACTTC	CSASLGQGIYEQYF
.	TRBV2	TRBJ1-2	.	TGTGCCAGCAGTCCCGTCTTTTCGAAGGGCTACACCTTC	CASSPVFSKGYTF
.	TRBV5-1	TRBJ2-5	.	TGCGACAGCAGCTTGGGTAGCGGCCAAGAGACCCAGTACTTC	CDSSLGSGQETQYF
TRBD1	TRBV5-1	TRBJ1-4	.	TGCGCCAGCAGCTCCGCCGGGACAGGGAGTGGAAAACTGTTTTTT	CASSSAGTGSGKLFF
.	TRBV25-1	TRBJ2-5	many	TGTGCCAGCAGTGAATCATGGCAGGAAGAGACCCAGTACTTC	CASSESWQEETQYF
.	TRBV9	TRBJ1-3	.	TGTGCCAGCAGCGTAAGATGGGGCGGGGGTACGAACACCATATATTTT	CASSVRWGGGTNTIYF